These 26 T cell receptor beta chains were all obtained from the same sample, sequenced in a study of post-analysis software for immune sequencing data. Unique-molecular-identifier-tagged TCR beta cDNA libraries were used. One entry per CDR3 protein results from TCRdb running MiXCR on the PCR reads. The sample has approximately 660,000 distinct CDR3 sequences, approximately 60% seen once. No antigen is known for these receptors. General study points: Patients had higher frequencies than controls of five TRBV segments, including TRBV5-6, TRBV5-1 and TRBV20-1.

Sequences were obtained from blood. Source of these receptors: a girl aged 2 to 10 with multiple sclerosis.

J is TRBJ2-5 and V is TRBV6-2 or TRBV6-3; D perhaps matches TRBD1 (6 bases). V was shortened by 5 bases and J by 1 base, with 8 bases between the two germline ends. The CDR3 contains 13 residues. CDR1 and CDR2 from the germline V gene are MNHEY and SVGEGT. CDR3 residues: CASSHRVQETQYF. In DNA form, the CDR3 reads TGTGCCAGCAGTCACAGGGTCCAAGAGACCCAGTACTTC.

This clonotype appeared a few times. J is TRBJ1-5 and V is TRBV6-6; D is uncertain. Trimming left V 6 bases short and J 6 bases short, with 9 bases between. Germline loops: CDR1 MNHNY, CDR2 SVGAGI (reference sequence). The CDR3 contains 12 residues. The CDR3 region has the DNA TGTGCCAGCAGCTCTCGTATTCAGCCCCAGCATTTT. Translated, it gives CASSSRIQPQHF.

V and J are TRBV11-2 and TRBJ1-2; no clear D gene. Per the germline V gene, CDR1 is SGHAT and CDR2 is FQNNGV. V shed 1 base and J shed 7 bases, with 13 bases lying between them. CDR3 length: 14 amino acids. The CDR3 spells CASSLGHVSGGYTF. DNA for the CDR3: TGTGCCAGCAGCTTAGGTCACGTTTCAGGTGGCTACACCTTC.

This clonotype showed up just once. V is TRBV27 and J is TRBJ2-2; possibly TRBD2 for D (6 bases). Germline V gene sequence: CDR1 MNHEY, CDR2 SMNVEV (reference sequence). Between the trimmed V and J ends, which lost 3 bases and 5 bases, there was a span of 10 bases. This CDR3 region has 14 residues. In nucleotides, the CDR3 is TGTGCCAGCAGTTTCTCGGAGGGTACCGGGGAGCTGTTTTTT. This sequence encodes CASSFSEGTGELFF.

This clonotype was observed a few times. The V call is TRBV7-9, the J call TRBJ1-2; 7 nucleotides agree with TRBD1. In germline, CDR1 is SEHNR, CDR2 FQNEAQ (reference sequence). The V segment lost 5 bases and the J segment 0 bases; nucleotides outside the gene matches: 6. The CDR3 is 15 residues long. The CDR3 sequence is CASSKYRGANYGYTF. In DNA, the CDR3 is TGTGCCAGCAGCAAATACAGGGGAGCTAACTATGGCTACACCTTC. The full variable domain, with the rest looked up from reference TRBV7-9 and TRBJ1-2, is DTGVSQNPRHKITKRGQNVTFRCDPISEHNRLYWYRQTLGQGPEFLTYFQNEAQLEKSRLLSDRFSAERPKGSFSTLEIQRTEQGDSAMYLCASSKYRGANYGYTFGSGTRLTVV.

This clonotype appeared a single time. This chain uses TRBV27 with TRBJ2-7; 7 bases map to TRBD2. Germline V gene sequence: CDR1 MNHEY, CDR2 SMNVEV (reference sequence). CDR3 size: 15 residues. Trimming took 1 base from V and 5 from J; bases not matched to a gene: 8. CDR3: CASSLWAGVPDEQYF. CDR3 nucleotides: TGTGCCAGCAGTTTATGGGCGGGAGTTCCTGACGAGCAGTACTTC.

J is TRBJ1-2 and V is TRBV6-1; D is possibly TRBD1 (6 bases). Germline V lookup: CDR1 MNHNS, CDR2 SASEGT. Trimming took off 1 base at V and 4 bases at J, with 13 bases between the two ends. The CDR3 runs 15 residues. The DNA of the CDR3 is TGTGCCAGCAGTGAAGGGCGGGGGCTCGGCTATGGCTACACCTTC. This translates into CASSEGRGLGYGYTF.

CDR3 sequence reads: CASSDPSGSSGNEQFF. The CDR3 region has the DNA TGTGCCAGCAGCGACCCTAGCGGGTCCTCGGGGAATGAGCAGTTCTTC. This chain connects TRBV3-1 to TRBJ2-1, with 8 bases that match TRBD2. Germline-derived CDR1 and CDR2 are LGHDT and YNNKEL (reference sequence). After removal of 5 bases from V and 7 bases from J, the junction contained 13 bases not matched to a gene. The CDR3 is made up of 16 amino acids.

V and J are TRBV6-6 and TRBJ2-4, with a possible D match to TRBD1 (6 bases). CDR1 and CDR2 from the germline V gene are MNHNY and SVGAGI (reference sequence). V lost 0 bases and J 2 bases, leaving 11 bases between the germline ends. The CDR3 loop spans 16 amino acids. The DNA for the CDR3 is TGTGCCAGCAGTTACTCCTACAGGGAGTCCAAAAACATTCAGTACTTC. The encoded protein is CASSYSYRESKNIQYF.

This clonotype was counted only a few times. The gene calls are TRBV6-2 or TRBV6-3 and TRBJ2-3, with D unresolved. The V gene's germline CDR1 is MNHEY and CDR2 SVGEGT. The CDR3 is 13 residues long. V lost 6 bases and J 6 bases, leaving 13 bases between the germline ends. CDR3 sequence: CASRRTRRDTQYF. The CDR3 bases are TGTGCCAGCAGACGGACCCGAAGGGATACGCAGTATTTT.

The J gene is TRBJ1-5, the V gene TRBV10-3; a weak D match, TRBD1 (6 bases). Germline lookup yields CDR1 ENHRY and CDR2 SYGVKD. Trimming left V 0 bases short and J 6 bases short, with 12 bases between. CDR3 length: 15 residues. As DNA, the CDR3 is TGTGCCATCAGTGAGTCCAGGACAGAAACTCAGCCCCAGCATTTT. Protein product: CAISESRTETQPQHF.

J is TRBJ2-1 and V is TRBV27, with no clear D. CDR3 length: 13 amino acids. CDR1 is MNHEY and CDR2 is SMNVEV in the germline V gene (reference sequence). Trimming stripped 2 bases from V and 7 bases from J, with 9 bases between. The CDR3 reads CASSLGPENEQFF. The CDR3, as DNA: TGTGCCAGCAGTTTAGGCCCAGAAAATGAGCAGTTCTTC.

The V and J genes are TRBV5-1 and TRBJ1-5, with 8 bases matching TRBD1. V was clipped by 6 bases and J by 6 bases; unmatched bases: 8. Germline lookup yields CDR1 SGHRS and CDR2 YFSETQ. The CDR3 spans 14 residues. CDR3 loop: CASTEGQGGQPQHF. The CDR3 DNA is TGCGCCAGCACCGAAGGACAGGGAGGTCAGCCCCAGCATTTT. The full variable domain, its missing parts supplied by reference TRBV5-1 and TRBJ1-5, is KAGVTQTPRYLIKTRGQQVTLSCSPISGHRSVSWYQQTPGQGLQFLFEYFSETQRNKGNFPGRFSGRQFSNSRSEMNVSTLELGDSALYLCASTEGQGGQPQHFGDGTRLSIL.

This clonotype was recorded a few times. One end of the junction varies from germline; a read error may be responsible. The chain couples TRBV5-1 to TRBJ2-7; perhaps TRBD1 as D (6 bases). The CDR3 covers 14 residues. The V gene's germline CDR1 is SGHRS and CDR2 YFSETQ. The CDR3 DNA reads TGTGCCAGCAGCTTAGCTAGGGGGTACTACGAGCAGTACTTC. This translates into CASSLARGYYEQYF.

This sequence joins TRBV18 and TRBJ2-1, with TRBD1 matching 8 bases. The length of the CDR3 is 19 residues. With 2 bases clipped from V and 7 bases from J, the junction kept 19 bases outside the gene matches. Looked up from germline, CDR1 is KGHSH and CDR2 is LQKENI. The CDR3 protein is CASSPFPPSGQGGGNEQFF. For the CDR3, the DNA is TGTGCCAGCTCACCATTCCCCCCCTCTGGACAGGGTGGGGGAAATGAGCAGTTCTTC.

This clonotype has a single count. This chain uses TRBV10-3 with TRBJ2-1; 10 bases agree with TRBD2. The CDR3 runs 14 residues. Trimming took 6 bases from V and 8 from J; bases not matched to a gene: 7. Germline values: CDR1 ENHRY, CDR2 SYGVKD. The CDR3: CAISQREGPDEQFF. The CDR3 DNA reads TGTGCCATCAGCCAGCGGGAGGGCCCGGATGAGCAGTTCTTC.

This chain's CDR3 is CSARAPKTEAFF. The CDR3, as DNA: TGCAGTGCTAGAGCCCCAAAAACTGAAGCTTTCTTT. The chain couples TRBV20-1 to TRBJ1-1; D is unclear. This CDR3 has 12 amino acids. V was shortened by 1 base and J by 5 bases, with 8 bases between the two germline ends. Per the germline V gene, CDR1 is DFQATT and CDR2 is SNEGSKA (reference sequence).

The chain joins TRBV7-9 to TRBJ2-4, with a possible D match to TRBD1 (6 bases). The closer fit of TRBJ2-7 to the DNA end suggests the J call may be wrong. From germline, CDR1 is SEHNR and CDR2 FQNEAQ (reference sequence). The CDR3 contains 15 residues. CDR3 loop: CASSFGQSPVYEQYF. CDR3 sequence (DNA): TGTGCCAGCAGCTTCGGACAGTCTCCGGTCTACGAGCAGTACTTC.

The genes are TRBV4-2 and TRBJ2-1; D is undetermined. Germline assignment: CDR1 LGHNA and CDR2 YNFKEQ. Deletions cut 3 bases from V and 4 bases from J, with 10 bases between. The CDR3 loop spans 14 amino acids. As DNA, the CDR3 is TGTGCCAGCAGCCAGGGTTCTGGGTACAATGAGCAGTTCTTC. Protein: CASSQGSGYNEQFF.

The V call is TRBV6-5, the J call TRBJ1-1; possibly TRBD1 for D (5 bases). This CDR3 has 16 amino acids. Germline V gene lookup returns CDR1 MNHEY and CDR2 SVGAGI. The V end was cut by 6 bases, the J end by 4 bases, with 21 bases between. Here the CDR3 reads CASSLFPSDSSTEAFF. Written as DNA, the CDR3 is TGTGCCAGCAGCTTATTTCCGTCCGACAGCAGCACTGAAGCTTTCTTT.

V gene TRBV3-1 combines with J gene TRBJ2-1; TRBD2 agrees at 10 bases. From germline, CDR1 is LGHDT and CDR2 YNNKEL (reference sequence). With V trimmed by 4 bases and J by 2 bases, 5 bases remained unmatched. CDR3 size: 16 residues. The CDR3 region has the DNA TGTGCCAGCAGCCGCGGACTAGCGGAGGCCTACAATGAGCAGTTCTTC. Translation: CASSRGLAEAYNEQFF.

This sequence joins TRBV6-6 and TRBJ2-1; 7 positions agree with TRBD2. V was clipped by 2 bases and J by 6 bases; unmatched bases: 4. In germline, CDR1 is MNHNY, CDR2 SVGAGI (reference sequence). This CDR3 spans 14 amino acids. In nucleotides, the CDR3 is TGTGCCAGCAGTTACAGGCGGGGGACCAATGAGCAGTTCTTC. The encoded protein is CASSYRRGTNEQFF.

This rearrangement joins TRBV6-2 or TRBV6-3 to TRBJ2-3, with D perhaps matching TRBD2 (6 bases). Trimming took 2 bases from V and 1 from J, leaving 13 bases between them. This CDR3 region has 16 residues. Per the germline V gene, CDR1 is MNHEY and CDR2 is SVGEGT. CDR3 bases: TGTGCCAGCAGTTACCCCACCGGACTACGCACAGATACGCAGTATTTT. It codes for CASSYPTGLRTDTQYF.

J is TRBJ2-7 and V is TRBV12-3 or TRBV12-4; TRBD2 matches at 11 bases. Losses at the gene ends were 7 bases for V and 0 bases for J; bases not matched to a gene: 8. The CDR3 spans 16 residues. The CDR3 coding sequence is TGTGCCAGCACCATGCAGACTAGCGGGGACTCCTACGAGCAGTACTTC. It encodes CASTMQTSGDSYEQYF.

CDR3 amino acids: CATSRYRDRLAKNIQYF. CDR3 nucleotides: TGTGCCACCAGCAGGTACCGGGACAGGCTAGCCAAAAACATTCAGTACTTC. The chain uses TRBV15 and TRBJ2-4, with 8 bases identical to TRBD1. Germline CDR1 reads LNHNV; CDR2 reads YYDKDF (reference sequence). CDR3 length equals 17 residues. The trim removed 3 bases at V and 0 bases at J, leaving 7 bases unmatched.

The V gene is TRBV3-1, the J gene TRBJ2-1; TRBD1 or TRBD2 may be the D gene (5 bases each). V was pared by 4 bases and J by 0 bases, with 13 bases between. Germline loops: CDR1 LGHDT, CDR2 YNNKEL (reference sequence). There are 16 residues in the CDR3. Here the CDR3 reads CASSREGNSSYNEQFF. The DNA for the CDR3 is TGTGCCAGCAGCCGCGAGGGGAATAGCTCCTACAATGAGCAGTTCTTC.